The text below deals with one T cell receptor (beta chain). Its specificity is unknown. The data were taken from a study of T cells after posttransplantation cyclophosphamide. Whole-study findings and limits: Donor CD8+ memory clones often dominated recipient blood repertoires at later times. Recipient CMV seropositivity and CMV reactivation strongly tracked TRB clonality.

Clones were read by immunoSEQ multiplex PCR, and TCRdb kept only the in-frame ones, dropping some. Altogether 9,800 or so clones are present, roughly 90% being singletons, with the ten largest covering roughly 4%. Control samples came 1 year after myeloablative marrow transplants with methotrexate plus calcineurin inhibitor. The clonotype originates from a male patient aged 50 to 59 who received an allogeneic stem cell transplant from an unrelated donor, was CMV-positive, and had chronic GVHD only. The T cells may come from the graft donor. The sample was PBMCs, taken about 450 days after allogeneic stem cell transplant with calcineurin inhibitor and methotrexate.

This CDR3 is CASSLRGSGELFF. The CDR3 bases are TGTGCCAGCAGCTTGAGGGGTTCCGGGGAGCTGTTTTTT. The V and J genes are TRBV5-4 and TRBJ2-2; maybe TRBD1 (5 bases). This CDR3 contains 13 residues. V dropped 1 base and J dropped 6 bases, with 7 bases sitting between them. CDR1 and CDR2 (germline): SGHNT, YYREEE (reference sequence).